The table lists the clone carrying this T cell receptor (beta chain) with many counts. Its antigen is still unknown. In the ophthalmopathy cohort, Clinical Activity Score was at least 3, NOSPECS grade at least 4, and duration under 3 months. This sample stems from a study of T cells in Graves' hyperthyroidism and ophthalmopathy. The CDR3 runs to 13 residues. V was pared by 4 bases and J by 5 bases, with 1 base of the junction left unmatched. Germline CDR1 and CDR2: SNHLY and FYNNEI. RNA transcripts gave rise to amplified TCR beta CDR3 regions. HTBI primers were the set used in a first-round RT-PCR of the TCR CDR3. MiXCR was run by TCRdb on the multiplex PCR reads, yielding one entry per CDR3 protein. The sample records approximately 300,000 distinct CDR3 sequences, over 15% being singletons. The study, taken as a whole, reports: Ophthalmopathy prediction by the model preceded onset by a median roughly 6 months.

Sequenced: blood. The source of this sequence is a woman aged 55-75 years with Graves' ophthalmopathy. The chain joins TRBV2 to TRBJ1-4, with TRBD1 matching 7 bases. The CDR3 coding sequence is TGTGCCAGCAGTGTGACAGGGAATGAAAAACTGTTTTTT. This codes for CASSVTGNEKLFF.